The following is a T cell receptor beta chain sequence with its context. It has no known antigen specificity. No clone much larger than this one lies a single base away; base qualities are absent. These data are taken from a study of technical replicates of blood from a handful of donors (dated by TCRdb to about 2017). The library was made by the immunoSEQ multiplex PCR assay. TCRdb obtained this table from immuneACCESS and retained in-frame rearrangements with V and J assigned. These tables miss some clones; where compared with another copy, unresolved V genes account for less than half of the shortfall, and the remainder is unexplained. The sample data list 65,000 to 95,000 clones, and approximately 86% of these were observed just once. Together, the top ten hold under 5.5% of the sample. The germline V gene specifies MRHNA as CDR1 and SNTAGT as CDR2. V lost 3 bases and J lost 7 bases, and the count of bases not matched to a germline gene is 6. The CDR3 measures 14 amino acids from cysteine to phenylalanine. Only the CDR3 part of the read is kept: 42 bases, read in frame from the first base.

The source is a human donor in good health. Some clones in this sample may be carry-over from other donors' samples. Sequenced input: PBMCs. Here the chain combines TRBV6-4 and TRBJ2-1, with 7 bases aligning to TRBD2. The DNA sequence reads TGTGCCAGCAGTGAACGGGGGGTACTGAATGAGCAGTTCTTC. Its product reads: CASSERGVLNEQFF.